This T cell receptor beta chain derives from a study of blood T cell repertoires in COVID-19. Background on the study: From T cells, B-cell-depleted T cells, or PBMCs came the material, which was cDNA or gDNA.

The CDR3 loop spans 18 amino acids. Trimming shortened V by 0 bases and J by 2 bases, and 20 bases separated the two germline ends. The V gene's germline CDR1 is MNHEY and CDR2 SVGEGT. Assay used: immunoSEQ multiplex PCR; TCRdb lists only in-frame clones, some missing. The table shows about 44,000 clones, with 82% occurring only once. The clonotype was recovered from a woman between 65 and 79 years old with acute or convalescent COVID-19. This chain connects TRBV6-2 or TRBV6-3 to TRBJ2-7, with D perhaps matching TRBD1 (6 bases). The source material was peripheral blood. CDR3 DNA sequence: TGTGCCAGCAGTTACTCGCTAACCGGGACACGAGAGCCCTACGAGCAGTACTTC. Translation gives CASSYSLTGTREPYEQYF.